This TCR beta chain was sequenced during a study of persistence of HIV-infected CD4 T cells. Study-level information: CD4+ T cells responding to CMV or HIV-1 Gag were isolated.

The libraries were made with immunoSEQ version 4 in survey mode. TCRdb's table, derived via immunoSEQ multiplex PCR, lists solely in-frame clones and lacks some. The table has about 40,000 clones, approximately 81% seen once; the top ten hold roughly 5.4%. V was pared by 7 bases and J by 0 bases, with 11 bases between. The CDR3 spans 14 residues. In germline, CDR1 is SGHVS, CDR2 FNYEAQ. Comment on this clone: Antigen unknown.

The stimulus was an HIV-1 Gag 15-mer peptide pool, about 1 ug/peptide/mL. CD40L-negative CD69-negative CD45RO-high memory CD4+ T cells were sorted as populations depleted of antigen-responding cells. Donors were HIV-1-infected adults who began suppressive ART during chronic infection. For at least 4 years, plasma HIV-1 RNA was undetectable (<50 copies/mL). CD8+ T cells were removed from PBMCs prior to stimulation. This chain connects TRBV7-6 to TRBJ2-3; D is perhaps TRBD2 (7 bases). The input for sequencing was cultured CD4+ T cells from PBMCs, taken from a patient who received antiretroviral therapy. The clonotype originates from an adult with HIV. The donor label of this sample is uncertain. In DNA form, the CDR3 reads TGTGCCAGCAAGAAGGGGGGGAGCACAGATACGCAGTATTTT. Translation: CASKKGGSTDTQYF.